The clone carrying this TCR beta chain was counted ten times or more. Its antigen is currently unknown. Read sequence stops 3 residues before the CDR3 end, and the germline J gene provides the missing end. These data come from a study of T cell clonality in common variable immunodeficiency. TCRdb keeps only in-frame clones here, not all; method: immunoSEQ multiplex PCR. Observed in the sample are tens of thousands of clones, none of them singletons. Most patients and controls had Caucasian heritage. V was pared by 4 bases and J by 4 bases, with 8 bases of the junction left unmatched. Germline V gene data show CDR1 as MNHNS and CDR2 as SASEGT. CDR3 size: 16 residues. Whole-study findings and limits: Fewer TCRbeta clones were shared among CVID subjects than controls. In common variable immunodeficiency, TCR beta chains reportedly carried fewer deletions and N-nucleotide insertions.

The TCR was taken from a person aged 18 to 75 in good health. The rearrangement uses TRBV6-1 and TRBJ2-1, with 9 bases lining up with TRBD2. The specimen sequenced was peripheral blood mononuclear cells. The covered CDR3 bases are TGTGCCAGCAGTGGCCTGACTAGCGGAGCGTACAATGAG. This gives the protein CASSGLTSGAYNE. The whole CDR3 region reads CASSGLTSGAYNEQFF.